What follows are 32 T cell receptor beta chains derived from one specimen sequenced in a study of cytomegalovirus exposure and HLA in healthy donors. Researchers ran the PCR with 60 Vbeta and 13 Jbeta primers. Measured with immunoSEQ multiplex PCR; TCRdb has only the in-frame clones, and not every one. The data show some 90,000 clones, under 85% seen once. The source material was PBMCs. These receptor sequences come from a woman in her thirties or forties in good health and CMV-seronegative.

J is TRBJ1-6 and V is TRBV6-5; possibly TRBD1 for D (6 bases). The germline V and J ends were trimmed by 2 bases and 7 bases, with 12 bases remaining between them. This CDR3 comprises 15 residues. Germline loops: CDR1 MNHEY, CDR2 SVGAGI. DNA of the CDR3: TGTGCCAGCAGTTACAACTACAGGGCAAATTCACCCCTCCACTTT. Its translation: CASSYNYRANSPLHF.

The chain links TRBV2 to TRBJ1-2; D not resolved. CDR3 size: 13 residues. Germline CDR1 reads SNHLY; CDR2 reads FYNNEI. The germline V and J ends were trimmed by 2 bases and 5 bases, with 9 bases remaining between them. The CDR3 DNA is TGTGCCAGCAGTGAACGTAGAGGGTATGGCTACACCTTC. This encodes CASSERRGYGYTF.

The rearrangement joins TRBV11-2 to TRBJ1-6; 11 bases match TRBD1. Germline values: CDR1 SGHAT, CDR2 FQNNGV. The CDR3 is made up of 18 amino acids. V was clipped by 1 base and J by 7 bases; unmatched bases: 9. The CDR3 here is CASSLGTGGMVLNSPLHF. In DNA form, the CDR3 reads TGTGCCAGCAGCTTAGGGACAGGGGGCATGGTATTGAATTCACCCCTCCACTTT.

The chain links TRBV7-2 to TRBJ2-7, with 9 bases identical to TRBD2. The CDR3 consists of 16 residues. Losses at the gene ends were 2 bases for V and 5 bases for J; bases not matched to a gene: 10. CDR1 and CDR2 (germline): SGHTA, FQGNSA. The CDR3 reads CASSLKMAGGWNEQYF. CDR3 DNA: TGTGCCAGCAGCTTAAAAATGGCGGGAGGGTGGAACGAGCAGTACTTC.

This rearrangement joins TRBV18 to TRBJ2-1, with D maybe TRBD2 (6 bases). Germline assignment: CDR1 KGHSH and CDR2 LQKENI. This CDR3 is built from 16 residues. The ends were cut back, 3 bases at V and 2 bases at J, with 14 bases in the middle. CDR3 region: CASSPARSGTYNEQFF. As DNA, the CDR3 is TGTGCCAGCTCACCGGCCCGTAGCGGAACCTACAATGAGCAGTTCTTC.

The chain employs TRBV28 and TRBJ1-2; D may be TRBD1 (5 bases). This CDR3 spans 13 amino acids. Per germline, CDR1 MDHEN and CDR2 SYDVKM. The V gene lost 7 bases and the J gene lost 4 bases, with 13 bases spanning the gap. The chain's CDR3 is CASTNGGVYGYTF. The CDR3 DNA is TGTGCCAGCACCAACGGGGGTGTCTATGGCTACACCTTC.

V is TRBV5-8 and J is TRBJ1-5; possibly TRBD1 for D (5 bases). Looked up from germline, CDR1 is SGHTS and CDR2 is YDEGEE. CDR3 size: 17 residues. Trimming pared 4 bases from V and 1 base from J, leaving 18 bases between. The CDR3, as DNA: TGTGCCAGCAGCACCCAGGGAGGGTATGGGAGCAATCAGCCCCAGCATTTT. This codes for CASSTQGGYGSNQPQHF.

The chain carries TRBV6-1 and TRBJ1-5; weak D call: TRBD1 (6 bases). The germline gives CDR1 MNHNS, CDR2 SASEGT. This CDR3 region has 15 residues. Trimming took 1 base from V and 11 from J, leaving 18 bases between them. The CDR3 reads CASSEGGGHRGAQHF. DNA for the CDR3: TGTGCCAGCAGTGAAGGAGGGGGACACCGAGGGGCCCAGCATTTT.

This clone was detected a few times. V is TRBV29-1 and J is TRBJ2-3; tentatively, D is TRBD1 (6 bases). V lost 7 bases to trimming and J lost 9 bases, with 17 bases between them. CDR3 length: 12 amino acids. CDR1 and CDR2 (germline): SQVTM, ANQGSEA. The CDR3 protein is CSGRSGERTQYF. The CDR3, as DNA: TGCAGCGGACGCTCAGGGGAGAGGACGCAGTATTTT.

This chain joins TRBV7-6 and TRBJ1-5; D gene ambiguous. CDR3 length: 13 residues. V lost 4 bases to trimming and J lost 4 bases, with 8 bases between them. Germline loops: CDR1 SGHVS, CDR2 FNYEAQ. CDR3 sequence: CASSSGTNQPQHF. CDR3 DNA sequence: TGTGCCAGCAGCTCGGGTACTAATCAGCCCCAGCATTTT.

The chain's CDR3 is CASSLGPGWEEETQYF. Written as DNA, the CDR3 is TGTGCCAGCAGCTTGGGACCCGGATGGGAGGAAGAGACCCAGTACTTC. The chain carries TRBV5-4 and TRBJ2-5, with D perhaps matching TRBD2 (6 bases). Germline CDR1 SGHNT, CDR2 YYREEE (reference sequence). V gave up 0 bases and J gave up 3 bases, with 15 bases separating them. The length of the CDR3 is 16 residues.

The chain combines TRBV7-2 with TRBJ2-2, with 12 bases matching TRBD2. This CDR3 region has 18 residues. Trimming cost V 2 bases and J 6 bases; bases outside gene matches: 10. Germline V gene sequence: CDR1 SGHTA, CDR2 FQGNSA. In DNA form, the CDR3 reads TGTGCCAGCAGCTTATTCGACCTAGCGGGAGGGCCCCCCGGGGAGCTGTTTTTT. It encodes CASSLFDLAGGPPGELFF.

The chain is built from TRBV29-1 and TRBJ2-3, with TRBD2 as a possible D gene (5 bases). The germline CDR1 and CDR2 sequences are SQVTM and ANQGSEA. The CDR3 consists of 16 residues. The ends were cut back, 2 bases at V and 5 bases at J, with 20 bases in the middle. As DNA, the CDR3 is TGCAGCGTTGAAAAGGGAGCCTCACGGGCGGGAGATACGCAGTATTTT. Its protein product is CSVEKGASRAGDTQYF.

The chain carries TRBV11-2 and TRBJ2-7; 9 bases match TRBD1. This CDR3 has 16 amino acids. V trimming: 5 bases; J trimming: 0 bases; junction bases outside the gene matches: 8. In germline, CDR1 is SGHAT, CDR2 FQNNGV. The CDR3 spells CASSRSGTGFSYEQYF. Written as DNA, the CDR3 is TGTGCCAGCAGCCGTTCCGGGACAGGGTTCTCCTACGAGCAGTACTTC.

V and J are TRBV20-1 and TRBJ1-2; D unresolved. Trimming shortened V by 6 bases and J by 3 bases, and 5 bases separated the two germline ends. The CDR3 extends over 10 amino acids. Germline V lookup: CDR1 DFQATT, CDR2 SNEGSKA (reference sequence). CDR3 sequence: CSASDYGYTF. The CDR3 DNA follows: TGCAGTGCCAGCGACTATGGCTACACCTTC.

The V call is TRBV30, the J call TRBJ1-6; unclear D gene. This CDR3 has 13 amino acids. From germline, CDR1 is GTSNPN and CDR2 SVGIG (reference sequence). The ends were cut back, 3 bases at V and 9 bases at J, with 12 bases in the middle. The CDR3 here is CAWRGGNGSPLHF. In DNA, the CDR3 is TGTGCCTGGAGAGGAGGGAACGGTTCACCCCTCCACTTT.

The table lists this clone with a few counts. The J gene is TRBJ1-1, the V gene TRBV4-1; a possible D gene is TRBD1 (5 bases). There are 14 residues in the CDR3. V shed 1 base and J shed 4 bases, with 10 bases lying between them. Germline V gene data show CDR1 as MGHRA and CDR2 as YSYEKL. The CDR3 nucleotides read TGCGCCAGCAGCCAAGGGGGGGGTTTCACTGAAGCTTTCTTT. This codes for CASSQGGGFTEAFF.

This CDR3 reads CASSSMDTTSGANVLTF. The CDR3 nucleotides read TGTGCCAGCAGTTCGATGGACACCACCTCTGGGGCCAACGTCCTGACTTTC. The chain carries TRBV28 and TRBJ2-6, with a weak D call TRBD1 (5 bases). Germline-derived CDR1 and CDR2 are MDHEN and SYDVKM. The V and J ends lost 4 bases and 0 bases respectively, with 13 bases between them. The CDR3 is 17 residues long.

This clone was found a few times. The rearrangement joins TRBV6-1 to TRBJ1-3; 8 bases agree with TRBD1. Germline CDR1 and CDR2: MNHNS and SASEGT. V lost 4 bases to trimming and J lost 3 bases; unmatched junction nucleotides: 5. The CDR3 sequence is 15 residues long. This CDR3 is CASSAEDRVGNTIYF. DNA of the CDR3: TGTGCCAGCAGTGCCGAGGACAGGGTTGGAAACACCATATATTTT.

The V gene is TRBV7-8, the J gene TRBJ2-4, with D perhaps TRBD2 (6 bases). V lost 1 base and J 2 bases, leaving 9 bases between the germline ends. The CDR3 runs to 15 residues. The germline V gene has CDR1 SGHVS and CDR2 FQNEAQ. The CDR3 loop reads CASSLGRDPKNIQYF. The DNA of the CDR3 is TGTGCCAGCAGCTTAGGGCGGGACCCCAAAAACATTCAGTACTTC.

This chain joins TRBV6-1 and TRBJ1-2; 8 positions match TRBD1. CDR1 and CDR2 (germline): MNHNS, SASEGT. J lost 3 bases, V lost 5 bases, and 5 bases had no gene match. The CDR3 consists of 14 residues. The CDR3 nucleotides read TGTGCCAGCAGTCTACAGGGGGGGTACTATGGCTACACCTTC. Its translation is CASSLQGGYYGYTF.

The chain couples TRBV6-5 to TRBJ1-4, with D maybe TRBD1 (6 bases). CDR3 size: 15 residues. V was clipped by 6 bases and J by 4 bases, with 15 bases between them. CDR1 is MNHEY and CDR2 is SVGAGI in the germline V gene. This CDR3 reads CASRPRDRFNEKLFF. The CDR3, as DNA: TGTGCCAGCAGACCCCGAGACAGGTTTAATGAAAAACTGTTTTTT.

This clone was counted between two and nine times. The chain is built from TRBV18 and TRBJ2-7; 11 bases are a match to TRBD2. V gave up 6 bases and J gave up 4 bases; unmatched junction bases: 5. Per the germline V gene, CDR1 is KGHSH and CDR2 is LQKENI. This CDR3 comprises 14 residues. The CDR3 nucleotides read TGTGCCAGCTCCCAACTAGCGGGGGCTTACGAGCAGTACTTC. Protein: CASSQLAGAYEQYF.

The chain combines TRBV7-2 with TRBJ1-2; 9 nucleotides align to TRBD1. Germline CDR1 SGHTA, CDR2 FQGNSA. This CDR3 spans 13 amino acids. Trimming took 10 bases from V and 3 from J; bases not matched to a gene: 6. CDR3 in amino acids: CAMQRDRDYGYTF. The DNA for the CDR3 is TGTGCCATGCAACGGGACAGGGACTATGGCTACACCTTC.

CDR3 in amino acids: CASSLGGNTEAFF. For the CDR3, the DNA is TGTGCCAGCAGCCTGGGGGGAAACACTGAAGCTTTCTTT. The chain combines TRBV11-2 with TRBJ1-1; possible D gene TRBD1, 5 bases. The CDR3 length is 13 residues. V lost 5 bases to trimming and J lost 2 bases, with 9 bases between them. The germline V gene encodes CDR1 SGHAT and CDR2 FQNNGV.

V gene TRBV5-4 combines with J gene TRBJ1-1, with D perhaps matching TRBD1 (5 bases). The CDR3 covers 13 residues. Germline-derived CDR1 and CDR2 are SGHNT and YYREEE (reference sequence). The V gene lost 0 bases and the J gene lost 7 bases, with 10 bases spanning the gap. The CDR3 DNA reads TGTGCCAGCAGCTTGGGACGACAGTTTGAAGCTTTCTTT. This gives the protein CASSLGRQFEAFF.

The V call is TRBV7-2, the J call TRBJ2-1, with D perhaps TRBD1 (6 bases). CDR3 length: 14 amino acids. CDR1 is SGHTA and CDR2 is FQGNSA in the germline V gene. V lost 7 bases to trimming and J lost 4 bases, with 14 bases between them. CDR3 nucleotide sequence: TGTGCCAGCACCTCCGGACAGATTTACAATGAGCAGTTCTTC. Translated, it gives CASTSGQIYNEQFF.

The CDR3 is CASSYLQGAVLYGYTF. For the CDR3, the DNA is TGTGCCAGCAGCTATCTACAGGGGGCGGTCTTATATGGCTACACCTTC. The chain links TRBV28 to TRBJ1-2; TRBD1 aligns across 9 bases. V lost 6 bases and J lost 5; bases outside the gene matches: 13. CDR1 MDHEN and CDR2 SYDVKM come from the germline V gene. This CDR3 is built from 16 residues.

This clone is labeled as medium-sized. The gene calls are TRBV19 and TRBJ2-1; tentative D call: TRBD1 (6 bases). CDR1 is LNHDA and CDR2 is SQIVND in the germline V gene (reference sequence). With 3 bases removed from V and 8 bases from J, the gap between germline ends came to 8 bases. This CDR3 region has 12 residues. For the CDR3, the DNA is TGTGCCAGTAGTATTGGGGGCTATGAGCAGTTCTTC. Protein: CASSIGGYEQFF. The full variable domain, rest sourced from reference TRBV19 and TRBJ2-1, is DGGITQSPKYLFRKEGQNVTLSCEQNLNHDAMYWYRQDPGQGLRLIYYSQIVNDFQKGDIAEGYSVSREKKESFPLTVTSAQKNPTAFYLCASSIGGYEQFFGPGTRLTVL.

V usage is TRBV5-4 and J usage is TRBJ2-5; D may be TRBD2 (5 bases). This CDR3 is 14 amino acids long. V was trimmed by 1 base and J by 4 bases, leaving 11 bases between them. Germline CDR1 SGHNT, CDR2 YYREEE (reference sequence). The CDR3 bases are TGTGCCAGCAGCTTGAGTGCGGGCGCAGAGACCCAGTACTTC. It is translated as CASSLSAGAETQYF. Full variable domain (missing parts from reference TRBV5-4 and TRBJ2-5): ETGVTQSPTHLIKTRGQQVTLRCSSQSGHNTVSWYQQALGQGPQFIFQYYREEENGRGNFPPRFSGLQFPNYSSELNVNALELDDSALYLCASSLSAGAETQYFGPGTRLLVL.

J is TRBJ2-2 and V is TRBV7-9; TRBD1 matches at 7 bases. J gave up 1 base and V 11 bases, and 7 bases lay outside the gene matches. CDR1 and CDR2 (germline): SEHNR, FQNEAQ (reference sequence). The CDR3 is made up of 14 amino acids. The CDR3 loop is CASRQGVNTGELFF. As DNA, the CDR3 is TGTGCCTCTAGACAGGGTGTGAACACCGGGGAGCTGTTTTTT.

The CDR3 coding sequence is TGTGCCAGCAGGACTAGCGGGACCTACAATGAGCAGTTCTTC. It is translated as CASRTSGTYNEQFF. The V and J genes are TRBV27 and TRBJ2-1; TRBD2 matches 11 bases. Germline trimming cut 6 bases from V and 2 bases from J; bases unmatched to any gene: 0. Germline CDR1 is MNHEY and CDR2 is SMNVEV (reference sequence). The CDR3 length is 14 residues.